This TCR beta chain is drawn from a study of T cell responses to AZD1222 COVID-19 vaccine. Concerning this clone: No antigen is known for it.

Study results and limitations: Samples come after the peak T cell response, not at day 14. The donors showed a predominance of white British ancestry and of females, with possible underestimation of clonal diversity. Per reports, nearly half of all spike-specific TCRs target regions that are unmutated in variants. Dominant CD4 TCR responses targeted spike regions 160-218 and 743-854.

The germline V and J ends were trimmed by 5 bases and 0 bases, with 14 bases remaining between them. Germline-derived CDR1 and CDR2 are MNHNY and SVGAGI (reference sequence). This CDR3 has 16 amino acids. Generated by immunoSEQ multiplex PCR, the TCRdb table keeps only in-frame clones and is missing some. The table has roughly 93,000 clones, around 85% seen once. The TCR originated in an adult in good health. The rearrangement links TRBV6-6 to TRBJ1-5, with TRBD1 as a possible D gene (6 bases). Source: peripheral blood, taken on day 0 of AZD1222 vaccination. The CDR3 nucleotides read TGTGCCAGCAGTGCTACAGGGTCCTATAGCAATCAGCCCCAGCATTTT. This gives the protein CASSATGSYSNQPQHF.